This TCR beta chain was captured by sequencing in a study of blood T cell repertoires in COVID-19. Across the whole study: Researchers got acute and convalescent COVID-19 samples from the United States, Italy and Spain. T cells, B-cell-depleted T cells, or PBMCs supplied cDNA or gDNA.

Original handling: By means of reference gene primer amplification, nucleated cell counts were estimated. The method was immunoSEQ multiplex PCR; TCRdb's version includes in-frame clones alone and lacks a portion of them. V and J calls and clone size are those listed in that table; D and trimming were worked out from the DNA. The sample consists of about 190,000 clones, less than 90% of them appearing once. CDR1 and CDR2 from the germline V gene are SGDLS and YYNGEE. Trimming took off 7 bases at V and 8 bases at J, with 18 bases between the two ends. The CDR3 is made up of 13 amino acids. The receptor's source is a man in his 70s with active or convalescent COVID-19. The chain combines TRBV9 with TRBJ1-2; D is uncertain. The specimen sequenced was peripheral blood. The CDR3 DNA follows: TGTGCCAGCGGGTCTGGGCCCGTCTTAGGCTACACCTTC. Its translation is CASGSGPVLGYTF.